This T cell receptor beta chain derives from a study of spatial heterogeneity in lung cancer. Study information: The study sequenced follow-up PBMC samples when they were available, at a median of roughly 24 months after resection. The study consistently detected more beta-chain than alpha-chain sequences.

TCRdb redid the calling of the 5' RACE reads with MiXCR, one entry per CDR3 protein. The sample shows about 120,000 distinct CDR3 sequences, 11% of them seen only once. This clonotype came up many times. Time point of the sample: blood at routine non-recurrence follow-up after resection. Extraction of whole RNA from tumor, nontumor lung or frozen PBMC preceded unsorted sequencing. The CDR3 extends over 16 amino acids. Per germline, CDR1 LNHNV and CDR2 YYDKDF (reference sequence). V was pared by 0 bases and J by 1 base, with 7 bases between. This clonotype originated in a female donor with early-stage non-small cell lung cancer. The V call is TRBV15, the J call TRBJ1-6; D not certain. This sample comprised PBMCs, obtained at follow-up. The CDR3 bases are TGTGCCACCAGCAGAGATCTGGGATCCTATAATTCACCCCTCCACTTT. Translation: CATSRDLGSYNSPLHF.